This T cell receptor beta chain was found in a study of early T cells in non-severe SARS-CoV-2 infection. Study summary: Sequenced material consisted of bulk RNA (from unsorted whole blood), and chains were unpaired.

The TCR library protocol attached unique molecular identifiers to the individual cDNA molecules. TCRdb passed the 5' RACE reads through MiXCR, listing each CDR3 protein once. This table holds 36,000 or so distinct CDR3 sequences, about 3.9% found once. Notes on the study in general: Anti-spike CD8 specificities were favored by VDJdb matching, whose results missed private and CD4 specificities.

CDR1 is KGHDR and CDR2 is SFDVKD in the germline V gene. The CDR3 runs to 11 residues. The V gene lost 12 bases and the J gene lost 11 bases, with 19 bases spanning the gap. This clonotype has ten or more counts. Its antigen remains unidentified. Sample: whole blood. The chain joins TRBV24-1 to TRBJ2-7, with D unresolved. The source is an adult who was a healthcare worker with PCR-confirmed SARS-CoV-2 infection or an uninfected control (not recorded which). Here the CDR3 DNA reads TGTGCCTTACAACGGTGGGCCTCGGAGTACTTC. It is translated as CALQRWASEYF.